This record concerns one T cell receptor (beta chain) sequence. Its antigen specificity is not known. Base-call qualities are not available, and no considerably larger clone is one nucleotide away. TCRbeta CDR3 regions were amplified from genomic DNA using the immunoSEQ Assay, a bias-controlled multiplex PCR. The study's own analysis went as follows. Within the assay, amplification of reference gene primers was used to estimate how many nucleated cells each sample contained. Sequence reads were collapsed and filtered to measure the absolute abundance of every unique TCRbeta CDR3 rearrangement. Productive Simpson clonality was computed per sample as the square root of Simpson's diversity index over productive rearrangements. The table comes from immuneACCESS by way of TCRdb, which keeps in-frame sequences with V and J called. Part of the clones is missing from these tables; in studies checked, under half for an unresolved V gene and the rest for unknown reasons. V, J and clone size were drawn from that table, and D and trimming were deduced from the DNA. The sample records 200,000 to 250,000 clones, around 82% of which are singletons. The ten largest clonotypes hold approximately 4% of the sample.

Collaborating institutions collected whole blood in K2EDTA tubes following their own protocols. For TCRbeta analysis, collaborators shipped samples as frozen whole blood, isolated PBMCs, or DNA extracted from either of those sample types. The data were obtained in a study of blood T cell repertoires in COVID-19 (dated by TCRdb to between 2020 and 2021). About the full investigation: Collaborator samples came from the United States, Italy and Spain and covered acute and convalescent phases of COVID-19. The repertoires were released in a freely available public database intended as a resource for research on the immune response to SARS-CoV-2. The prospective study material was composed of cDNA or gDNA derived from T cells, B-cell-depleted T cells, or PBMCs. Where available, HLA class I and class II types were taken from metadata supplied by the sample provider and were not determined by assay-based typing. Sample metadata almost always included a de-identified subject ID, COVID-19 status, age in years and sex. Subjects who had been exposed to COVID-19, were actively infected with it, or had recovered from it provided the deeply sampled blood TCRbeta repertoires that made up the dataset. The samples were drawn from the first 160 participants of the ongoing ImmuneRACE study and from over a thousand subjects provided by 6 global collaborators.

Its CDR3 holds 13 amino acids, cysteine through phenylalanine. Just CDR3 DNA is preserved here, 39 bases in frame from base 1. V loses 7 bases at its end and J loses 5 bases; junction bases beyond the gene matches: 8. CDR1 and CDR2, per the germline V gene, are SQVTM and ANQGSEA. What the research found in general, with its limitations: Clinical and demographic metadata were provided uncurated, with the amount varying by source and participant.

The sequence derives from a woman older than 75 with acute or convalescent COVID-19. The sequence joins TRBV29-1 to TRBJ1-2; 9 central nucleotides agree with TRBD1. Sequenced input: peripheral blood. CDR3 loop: CSARQGVEYGYTF. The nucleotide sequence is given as TGCAGCGCCCGACAGGGGGTTGAGTATGGCTACACCTTC.